This paragraph reports one TCR beta chain. Antigen: not known. PCR was performed using 60 Vbeta and 13 Jbeta primers. Clones were sequenced by immunoSEQ multiplex PCR, and TCRdb holds only the in-frame ones, with some missing. This table has about 140,000 clones, 80% appearing once. These data are taken from a study of cytomegalovirus exposure and HLA in healthy donors. Study summary: An earlier analysis identified 120 million or so unique TCR beta sequences in 150 million to 200 million T cells. General study findings and limits: Most sequenced TCRs were rare (though some public TCRs occurred in many donors). The listing of some 170 TCR beta chains classed them as cytomegalovirus-associated.

The receptor's source is a man in his forties or fifties in good health and CMV-seronegative. Sequenced: PBMCs.

The CDR3 DNA reads TGCGCCTCCTCAGGCGGGGAAAACACCGGGGAGCTGTTTTTT. Protein product: CASSGGENTGELFF. V usage is TRBV5-1 and J usage is TRBJ2-2; possible D gene TRBD2, 6 bases. V lost 10 bases and J lost 2, with 15 bases in between. This CDR3 has 14 amino acids. Germline loops: CDR1 SGHRS, CDR2 YFSETQ. Combining the CDR3 with reference TRBV5-1 and TRBJ2-2 gives the whole variable domain KAGVTQTPRYLIKTRGQQVTLSCSPISGHRSVSWYQQTPGQGLQFLFEYFSETQRNKGNFPGRFSGRQFSNSRSEMNVSTLELGDSALYLCASSGGENTGELFFGEGSRLTVL.